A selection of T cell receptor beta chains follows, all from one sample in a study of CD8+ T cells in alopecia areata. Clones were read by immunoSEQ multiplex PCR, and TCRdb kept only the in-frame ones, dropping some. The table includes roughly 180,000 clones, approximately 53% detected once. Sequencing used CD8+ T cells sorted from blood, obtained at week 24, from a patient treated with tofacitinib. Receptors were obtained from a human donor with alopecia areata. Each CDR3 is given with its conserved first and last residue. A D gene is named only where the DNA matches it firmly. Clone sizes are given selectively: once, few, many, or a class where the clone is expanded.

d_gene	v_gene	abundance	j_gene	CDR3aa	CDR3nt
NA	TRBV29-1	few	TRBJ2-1	CSFDKLGSYNEQFF	TGCAGCTTTGACAAACTGGGCTCCTACAATGAGCAGTTCTTC
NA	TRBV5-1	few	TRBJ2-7	CASREGPTYEQYF	TGCGCCAGCAGGGAGGGACCCACCTACGAGCAGTACTTC
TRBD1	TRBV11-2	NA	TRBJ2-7	CASSLGTGVPYEQYF	TGTGCCAGCAGCTTAGGGACAGGGGTCCCCTACGAGCAGTACTTC
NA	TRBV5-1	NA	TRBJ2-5	CASSLEKGQETQYF	TGTGCCAGCAGCTTGGAAAAGGGGCAAGAGACCCAGTACTTC
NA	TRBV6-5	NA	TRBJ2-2	CASTRGGSGELFF	TGTGCCAGCACCAGGGGCGGTTCCGGGGAGCTGTTTTTT
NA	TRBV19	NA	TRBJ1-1	CASSYPMNTEAFF	TGTGCCAGTAGTTATCCAATGAACACTGAAGCTTTCTTT
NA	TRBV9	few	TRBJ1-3	CASSVDPSSGNTIYF	TGTGCCAGCAGCGTAGATCCGAGCTCTGGAAACACCATATATTTT
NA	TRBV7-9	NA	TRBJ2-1	CASSRSVLEQFF	TGTGCCAGCAGTAGATCGGTTCTTGAGCAGTTCTTC
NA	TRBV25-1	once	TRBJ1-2	CASSRDKGGYTF	TGTGCCAGTAGCCGGGACAAAGGGGGCTACACCTTC
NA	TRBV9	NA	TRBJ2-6	CASSPGAISGANVLTF	TGTGCCAGCAGCCCGGGGGCCATCTCTGGGGCCAACGTCCTGACTTTC